This note documents a single T cell receptor (beta chain) sequence. This entry is derived from a study of T cells in tuberculosis. Sequenced by immunoSEQ multiplex PCR; TCRdb stores in-frame clones only, minus some. The data hold 30,000 to 40,000 clones, with roughly nine tenths observed a single time. The CDR3 runs 14 residues. The V and J ends lost 9 bases and 6 bases, in that order; junction bases with no gene match: 12. CDR1 is LNHDA, CDR2 SQIVND, per germline (reference sequence). The source material was PBMCs. The chain links TRBV19 to TRBJ1-2, with TRBD1 matching 8 bases. This receptor was obtained from a donor between 10 and 35 years old with latent tuberculosis or without tuberculosis infection. This CDR3 reads CASRNRGVTNGYTF. CDR3 DNA: TGTGCCAGCCGGAACAGGGGGGTAACTAATGGCTACACCTTC.